The rows below give T cell receptor beta chains drawn from one sample of a study of cytomegalovirus exposure and HLA in healthy donors. The data were produced by immunoSEQ multiplex PCR, yet TCRdb's version contains in-frame clones alone and is incomplete. Seen here are around 120,000 clones, roughly 80% observed once, and the top ten hold around 3.6%. Input material: PBMCs. The receptor source for this set is a young man in good health and CMV-seronegative. The CDR3 runs from the conserved cysteine through the conserved F or W. A D gene is named only where the DNA matches it firmly. The size entry is marked missing in some rows and otherwise reads once, few, many or a size class.

>NA|14|TRBV5-1|TRBJ2-5|NA
CASSTGNGQETQYF
TGCGCCAGCAGCACAGGGAATGGGCAAGAGACCCAGTACTTC
>NA|12|TRBV7-9|TRBJ1-1|NA
CSSSSWSTEAFF
TGTTCCAGCAGCTCATGGAGCACTGAAGCTTTCTTT
>TRBD1|15|TRBV6-6|TRBJ1-1|NA
CASSYRGQGNTEAFF
TGTGCCAGCAGTTACCGGGGACAGGGGAACACTGAAGCTTTCTTT
>NA|18|TRBV6-1|TRBJ2-2|NA
CASSGLLTGFSNTGELFF
TGTGCCAGCAGTGGCCTACTCACAGGGTTCTCGAACACCGGGGAGCTGTTTTTT
>NA|14|TRBV19|TRBJ2-7|NA
CASSPSLGAYEQYF
TGTGCCAGTAGTCCCTCCCTCGGGGCCTACGAGCAGTACTTC
>NA|16|TRBV25-1|TRBJ1-1|NA
CASSESWQGMGTEAFF
TGTGCCAGCAGTGAATCTTGGCAGGGGATGGGCACTGAAGCTTTCTTT
>TRBD2|15|TRBV5-1|TRBJ2-5|few
CASSLKRGHQETQYF
TGCGCCAGCAGCCTTAAGCGGGGCCACCAAGAGACCCAGTACTTC
>NA|15|TRBV27|TRBJ1-2|NA
CASTLSGNANYGYTF
TGTGCCAGCACCCTCTCCGGGAACGCTAACTATGGCTACACCTTC
>TRBD1|15|TRBV30|TRBJ2-7|NA
CAWRPPGQDSPGEYF
TGCGCCTGGAGGCCTCCGGGACAGGACTCCCCGGGGGAGTACTTC
>NA|15|TRBV9|TRBJ1-6|few
CASSPQWREKSPLHF
TGTGCCAGCAGCCCTCAATGGAGGGAGAAATCACCCCTCCACTTT
>TRBD1|16|TRBV6-6|TRBJ2-6|NA
CASSKTRGQGMNVLTF
TGTGCCAGCAGTAAGACGAGGGGACAGGGAATGAACGTCCTGACTTTC
>NA|17|TRBV5-1|TRBJ2-1|NA
CAITGGAEWRSYNEQFF
TGCGCCATCACAGGGGGGGCAGAATGGCGCTCCTACAATGAGCAGTTCTTC
>NA|14|TRBV5-1|TRBJ2-4|NA
CASSLIQGGDIQYF
TGCGCCAGCAGCTTGATACAGGGTGGAGACATTCAGTACTTC
>NA|14|TRBV7-2|TRBJ1-2|NA
CASRMGQVILGYTF
TGTGCCAGCAGGATGGGACAAGTCATCCTCGGCTACACCTTC
>NA|12|TRBV28|TRBJ2-7|few
CASSLSGYEQYF
TGTGCCAGCAGTTTATCGGGCTACGAGCAGTACTTC
>NA|14|TRBV6-5|TRBJ2-2|NA
CASSYSQYTGELFF
TGTGCCAGCAGTTACTCCCAGTACACCGGGGAGCTGTTTTTT
>TRBD1|17|TRBV7-9|TRBJ1-1|NA
CASSFRNKDRGNTEAFF
TGTGCCAGCAGCTTCCGGAACAAGGACAGGGGGAACACTGAAGCTTTCTTT
>NA|14|TRBV6-6|TRBJ1-6|NA
CASSRTAYNSPLHF
TGTGCCAGCAGTCGGACAGCCTATAATTCACCCCTCCACTTT
>NA|15|TRBV6-4|TRBJ2-3|NA
CASSPGRGMGGTQYF
TGTGCCAGCAGTCCGGGACGAGGAATGGGGGGTACGCAGTATTTT
>NA|18|TRBV7-9|TRBJ2-7|NA
CASSPASRGALGLYEQYF
TGTGCCAGCAGCCCCGCTTCACGGGGGGCTCTCGGTTTGTACGAGCAGTACTTC
>NA|15|TRBV27|TRBJ2-7|NA
CASTWDKGSTYEQYF
TGTGCCAGCACCTGGGACAAGGGATCCACTTACGAGCAGTACTTC
>NA|13|TRBV19|TRBJ2-3|NA
CASSIDGGDTQYF
TGTGCCAGTAGTATAGATGGAGGGGATACGCAGTATTTT
>NA|12|TRBV5-1|TRBJ1-1|NA
CASTGPGTEAFF
TGCGCCAGCACAGGACCGGGGACTGAAGCTTTCTTT
>NA|16|TRBV25-1|TRBJ2-5|NA
CASSEPGGRGRETQYF
TGTGCCAGCAGTGAACCGGGAGGGAGGGGGCGAGAGACCCAGTACTTC
>TRBD1|15|TRBV6-6|TRBJ2-3|NA
CASSSDRDFTDTQYF
TGTGCCAGCAGCTCCGACAGGGATTTCACAGATACGCAGTATTTT
>NA|11|TRBV18|TRBJ2-7|NA
CASSPGEEQYF
TGTGCCAGCTCACCGGGAGAAGAGCAGTACTTC
>TRBD1|18|TRBV9|TRBJ2-2|once
CASSPGQGLSVGTGELFF
TGTGCCAGCAGCCCCGGACAGGGATTGAGCGTGGGCACCGGGGAGCTGTTTTTT
>NA|20|TRBV21-1|TRBJ1-5|NA
CASSGTWRRDRLYSNQPQHF
TGTGCCAGCAGCGGAACCTGGAGGCGGGACAGGCTATATAGCAATCAGCCCCAGCATTTT
>NA|16|TRBV27|TRBJ1-5|NA
CASSPGTTYSNQPQHF
TGTGCCAGCAGTCCCGGGACAACCTATAGCAATCAGCCCCAGCATTTT
>NA|15|TRBV4-3|TRBJ2-3|NA
CASSQAGSSTDTQYF
TGCGCCAGCAGCCAAGCGGGGTCTAGCACAGATACGCAGTATTTT
>NA|13|TRBV7-2|TRBJ1-1|NA
CASSTGLNTEAFF
TGTGCCAGCAGCACAGGGTTGAACACTGAAGCTTTCTTT
>NA|14|TRBV29-1|TRBJ1-2|once
CSVEKPGIHYGYTF
TGCAGCGTTGAAAAGCCAGGGATCCACTATGGCTACACCTTC
>NA|14|TRBV5-6|TRBJ2-2|NA
CASSYDTNTGELFF
TGTGCCAGCAGCTACGACACCAACACCGGGGAGCTGTTTTTT
>TRBD1|15|TRBV19|TRBJ1-6|NA
CASSSEGALNSPLHF
TGTGCCAGTAGTTCTGAGGGGGCGCTGAATTCACCCCTCCACTTT
>TRBD1|14|TRBV29-1|TRBJ1-5|NA
CSVDGDRGNQPQHF
TGCAGCGTTGACGGGGACAGGGGCAATCAGCCCCAGCATTTT
>NA|13|TRBV28|TRBJ1-2|NA
CASSGRGGYGYTF
TGTGCCAGCAGCGGTCGGGGGGGCTATGGCTACACCTTC
>NA|14|TRBV2|TRBJ1-2|NA
CASPQGGGAAGYTF
TGTGCCAGCCCCCAAGGGGGGGGAGCCGCTGGCTACACCTTC
>NA|14|TRBV9|TRBJ1-5|NA
CASSGGGGNQPQHF
TGTGCCAGCAGCGGGGGAGGGGGGAATCAGCCCCAGCATTTT
>NA|14|TRBV25-1|TRBJ2-7|NA
CASSGTGHPYEQYF
TGTGCCAGCAGTGGAACAGGGCACCCCTACGAGCAGTACTTC
>TRBD2|16|TRBV19|TRBJ2-3|NA
CASSILAGAGTDTQYF
TGTGCCAGTAGTATATTAGCGGGAGCGGGTACAGATACGCAGTATTTT
>TRBD1|15|TRBV4-1|TRBJ2-7|NA
CASSQPGQRNREQYF
TGCGCCAGCAGCCAACCGGGACAGCGGAATCGGGAGCAGTACTTC
>NA|14|TRBV9|TRBJ2-2|NA
CASSVELVKGELFF
TGTGCCAGCAGCGTCGAACTAGTGAAGGGGGAGCTGTTTTTT
>NA|16|TRBV10-2|TRBJ2-7|NA
CASSESFRKGVNEQYF
TGCGCCAGCAGTGAGTCCTTTCGGAAGGGGGTTAACGAGCAGTACTTC
>TRBD2|14|TRBV18|TRBJ2-1|few
CASSPGLALGEQFF
TGTGCCAGCTCCCCGGGACTAGCTTTAGGGGAGCAGTTCTTC
>NA|14|TRBV5-4|TRBJ2-1|NA
CASSSVPTYNEQFF
TGTGCCAGCAGCTCCGTTCCTACCTACAATGAGCAGTTCTTC
>NA|16|TRBV6-6|TRBJ2-6|NA
CASTPFLGSGANVLTF
TGTGCCAGCACCCCATTCCTAGGCTCTGGGGCCAACGTCCTGACTTTC
>TRBD1|13|TRBV28|TRBJ1-1|NA
CASRRTGGGEAFF
TGTGCCAGCAGAAGGACAGGGGGCGGTGAAGCTTTCTTT
>TRBD1|16|TRBV27|TRBJ1-2|once
CASTSRTGRGIDGYTF
TGTGCCAGCACCTCTCGGACAGGGCGGGGGATAGATGGCTACACCTTC
>NA|16|TRBV10-3|TRBJ1-3|NA
CAISSPSGEPGNTIYF
TGTGCCATCAGCTCCCCCTCGGGTGAACCTGGAAACACCATATATTTT
>NA|13|TRBV2|TRBJ2-7|NA
CASSSSGPYEQYF
TGTGCCAGCAGTTCCAGCGGACCTTACGAGCAGTACTTC
>NA|11|TRBV29-1|TRBJ1-1|NA
CSVLEASEAFF
TGCAGCGTTCTCGAGGCTTCTGAAGCTTTCTTT
>NA|14|TRBV5-5|TRBJ2-7|NA
CASSLVLSNYEQYF
TGTGCCAGCAGCTTGGTTCTCAGTAACTACGAGCAGTACTTC
>NA|16|TRBV7-2|TRBJ2-1|NA
CASSLGSGPPYNEQFF
TGTGCCAGCAGCTTAGGTAGCGGACCACCCTACAATGAGCAGTTCTTC
>NA|13|TRBV7-2|TRBJ2-7|NA
CTSRAAASYEQYF
TGTACCTCGAGGGCGGCGGCCTCCTACGAGCAGTACTTC
>TRBD1|14|TRBV10-2|TRBJ1-2|NA
CASSDRGTNYGYTF
TGCGCCAGCAGTGACAGGGGGACTAACTATGGCTACACCTTC
>TRBD1|14|TRBV4-3|TRBJ2-2|few
CASSQGQGSRELFF
TGCGCCAGCAGCCAGGGACAGGGGAGTCGGGAGCTGTTTTTT
>NA|18|TRBV21-1|TRBJ1-5|NA
CASSNPRGFQYSGQPQHF
TGTGCCAGCAGCAATCCCAGGGGCTTTCAATATTCGGGTCAGCCCCAGCATTTT
>NA|13|TRBV5-6|TRBJ2-5|NA
CASRRGQTETQYF
TGTGCCAGCAGGCGGGGGCAGACTGAGACCCAGTACTTC
>NA|15|TRBV2|TRBJ1-2|NA
CASSYRTSQNYGYTF
TGTGCCAGCAGTTACAGGACCTCCCAAAACTATGGCTACACCTTC
>TRBD1|15|TRBV4-1|TRBJ1-2|NA
CASSQETGIFYGYTF
TGCGCCAGCAGCCAAGAGACAGGGATATTCTATGGCTACACCTTC